Listed below are T cell receptor beta chains from one sample, sequenced in a study of HIV-infected patients and healthy controls. TCRdb ran MiXCR on the 5' RACE reads and lists one entry per CDR3 protein. The data hold almost 65,000 distinct CDR3 sequences, with 15% to 20% observed a single time. Sequenced input: CD4+ T cells from blood. The receptors originated from a human donor in good health. Each CDR3 is given with its conserved first and last residue. D genes are given only for firm matches. Clone size is not always given. Where it is, it says once, few, many or a class for expanded clones.

CDR3 protein,CDR3 DNA,V gene,J gene,D gene,clone size
CASSQEKGQYF,TGTGCCAGCAGCCAAGAAAAGGGGCAGTACTTC,TRBV3-1,TRBJ2-7,-,-
CAWSSSGELFF,TGTGCCTGGAGTTCTAGCGGGGAGCTGTTTTTT,TRBV30,TRBJ2-2,-,-
CATSDFPYEQYF,TGTGCCACCAGTGATTTCCCCTACGAGCAGTACTTC,TRBV24-1,TRBJ2-7,-,-
CATSPRTNSYEQYF,TGTGCCACCAGCCCAAGGACTAACAGCTACGAGCAGTACTTC,TRBV15,TRBJ2-7,-,few
CASSLKYRAETDEQFF,TGTGCCAGCAGCTTAAAGTATCGGGCCGAAACGGATGAGCAGTTCTTC,TRBV7-9,TRBJ2-1,-,many
CASRAPGTGAYEQYF,TGCGCCAGCAGGGCTCCCGGGACAGGCGCCTACGAGCAGTACTTC,TRBV10-2,TRBJ2-7,TRBD1,many
CASSPGTGPSFYEQYF,TGTGCCAGCAGTCCAGGGACAGGGCCGTCATTCTACGAGCAGTACTTC,TRBV6-5,TRBJ2-7,TRBD1,-
CSVGPGTTTEAFF,TGCAGCGTTGGACCTGGGACGACCACTGAAGCTTTCTTT,TRBV29-1,TRBJ1-1,-,many
CASSEDRRGTVTNYGYTF,TGCGCCAGCAGTGAAGATCGAAGAGGGACAGTTACTAACTATGGCTACACCTTC,TRBV10-2,TRBJ1-2,TRBD1,-
CASSFRGSYGYTF,TGTGCCAGCAGCTTCAGGGGTTCCTATGGCTACACCTTC,TRBV5-4,TRBJ1-2,-,few
CASGAGDRTYGYTF,TGTGCCAGCGGTGCCGGCGACAGGACCTATGGCTACACCTTC,TRBV25-1,TRBJ1-2,-,many
CASSSSGGAADTQYF,TGTGCCAGCAGTTCAAGCGGGGGGGCCGCGGATACGCAGTATTTT,TRBV12-3/TRBV12-4,TRBJ2-3,TRBD2,few
CASRERGSGSNTDTQYF,TGTGCCAGCAGGGAACGGGGTAGCGGGAGTAACACAGATACGCAGTATTTT,TRBV6-2/TRBV6-3,TRBJ2-3,TRBD2,-
CASNRKPNTGELFF,TGTGCCAGCAACAGAAAACCGAACACCGGGGAGCTGTTTTTT,TRBV7-2,TRBJ2-2,-,-
CAISEGAGVRTDTQYF,TGTGCCATCAGTGAAGGGGCGGGGGTTCGCACAGATACGCAGTATTTT,TRBV10-3,TRBJ2-3,TRBD2,-